One sample yielded the 23 T cell receptor beta chains listed below, sequenced in a study of T-cell reconstitution after alpha-beta-depleted transplantation in children. Preparation of the TCRbeta library was carried out with unique molecular identifiers. TCRdb redid the calling of the PCR reads with MiXCR, one entry per CDR3 protein. The data hold 25,000 to 30,000 distinct CDR3 sequences, with about 18% observed a single time. Sequenced material: PBMCs, mostly from graft donor cells, taken 60 days after TCRalphabeta/CD19-depleted stem cell transplant. All receptors derive from a male patient aged 2 to 9 who had a stem cell transplant for acute lymphoblastic leukemia, so the T cells may come from the graft donor.

This clonotype was detected many times. V usage is TRBV5-1 and J usage is TRBJ1-2; D call uncertain. With 1 base removed from V and 2 bases from J, the gap between germline ends came to 3 bases. The germline CDR1 and CDR2 sequences are SGHRS and YFSETQ. CDR3 length: 12 residues. The CDR3 sequence is CASSLNNYGYTF. CDR3 DNA: TGCGCCAGCAGCTTGAACAACTATGGCTACACCTTC.

This chain connects TRBV7-9 to TRBJ1-1; 9 bases fit TRBD1. V dropped 3 bases and J dropped 4; count of bases not matched to a gene: 3. The CDR3 runs to 14 residues. Germline-derived CDR1 and CDR2 are SEHNR and FQNEAQ (reference sequence). The DNA of the CDR3 is TGTGCCAGCAGCTTCGACAGGGGGTTCACTGAAGCTTTCTTT. This codes for CASSFDRGFTEAFF.

This chain links TRBV9 with TRBJ1-3; the D gene is possibly TRBD1 (5 bases). Trimming removed 3 bases at V and 0 bases at J, with 13 bases between. The V gene's germline CDR1 is SGDLS and CDR2 YYNGEE. The CDR3 runs 16 residues. The CDR3, as DNA: TGTGCCAGCAGCGGTGGGACTGGCGACTCTGGAAACACCATATATTTT. This translates into CASSGGTGDSGNTIYF.

This clonotype was counted between two and nine times. The chain recombines TRBV3-1 with TRBJ2-1; 9 nucleotides align to TRBD1. V shed 5 bases and J 7 bases; nucleotides not matched to a gene: 12. The CDR3 covers 16 residues. Looked up from germline, CDR1 is LGHDT and CDR2 is YNNKEL (reference sequence). CDR3 sequence (DNA): TGTGCCAGCAGCGGCCGGGACAGGGTTGGTCGGAATGAGCAGTTCTTC. Protein sequence: CASSGRDRVGRNEQFF.

J is TRBJ2-5 and V is TRBV4-1, with a tentative D call TRBD2 (6 bases). This CDR3 spans 17 amino acids. Germline values: CDR1 MGHRA, CDR2 YSYEKL. The ends were cut back, 0 bases at V and 1 base at J, with 15 bases in the middle. For the CDR3, the DNA is TGCGCCAGCAGCCAAGATCCCCCTAGCGCCACCCAAGAGACCCAGTACTTC. Protein: CASSQDPPSATQETQYF.

The gene calls are TRBV27 and TRBJ2-7; D not certain. The CDR3 has 16 residues. Trimming took 3 bases from V and 3 from J, leaving 18 bases between them. Germline V lookup: CDR1 MNHEY, CDR2 SMNVEV (reference sequence). CDR3 bases: TGTGCCAGCAGTTTCAAACCCCTGTCCTCCTACTACGAGCAGTACTTC. Protein sequence: CASSFKPLSSYYEQYF.

This chain joins TRBV10-3 and TRBJ2-1, with D uncertain. CDR1 and CDR2 from the germline V gene are ENHRY and SYGVKD. The CDR3 runs to 13 residues. V was cut by 7 bases and J by 2 bases, with 9 bases left in between. CDR3 region: CAITGSTYNEQFF. The CDR3 region has the DNA TGTGCCATCACAGGATCCACCTACAATGAGCAGTTCTTC.

The V call is TRBV3-1, the J call TRBJ1-5, with TRBD1 matching over 8 bases. V was pared by 4 bases and J by 2 bases, with 13 bases of the junction left unmatched. The CDR3 runs to 18 residues. Germline CDR1 LGHDT, CDR2 YNNKEL (reference sequence). The CDR3 sequence: CASSLSTGGGLGNQPQHF. CDR3 coding DNA: TGTGCCAGCAGCCTCTCTACAGGGGGGGGTTTAGGCAATCAGCCCCAGCATTTT.

This chain connects TRBV25-1 to TRBJ2-4; the D is unclear. V lost 1 base and J 13 bases, leaving 8 bases between the germline ends. CDR1 and CDR2 from the germline V gene are MGHDK and SYGVNS. CDR3 size: 11 residues. The CDR3 region has the DNA TGTGCCAGCAGTGAATTAGGCACGCAGTACTTC. Protein: CASSELGTQYF.

This clonotype was counted many times. The V call is TRBV28, the J call TRBJ2-6; D gene ambiguous. The V end was cut by 3 bases, the J end by 3 bases, with 3 bases between. Germline V lookup: CDR1 MDHEN, CDR2 SYDVKM. CDR3 length: 13 residues. The CDR3 region has the DNA TGTGCCAGCAGTTTCTTTGGGGCCAACGTCCTGACTTTC. This sequence encodes CASSFFGANVLTF.

This rearrangement joins TRBV11-1 to TRBJ2-6, with D possibly being TRBD2 (5 bases). Trimming pared 5 bases from V and 2 bases from J, leaving 19 bases between. The CDR3 runs 18 residues. CDR1 is SGHAT, CDR2 FQDESV, per germline (reference sequence). The CDR3 region is CASSPERRAPAGANVLTF. The CDR3 DNA sequence: TGTGCCAGCAGCCCGGAACGGCGGGCGCCGGCTGGGGCCAACGTCCTGACTTTC.

This clonotype was seen a handful of times. This chain uses TRBV6-2 or TRBV6-3 with TRBJ2-3; tentative D call: TRBD1 (5 bases). Germline V gene sequence: CDR1 MNHEY, CDR2 SVGEGT. This CDR3 has 16 amino acids. The V gene lost 2 bases and the J gene lost 2 bases, with 14 bases spanning the gap. In nucleotides, the CDR3 is TGTGCCAGCAGTTACATCGGACACCGATACACAGATACGCAGTATTTT. Translation gives CASSYIGHRYTDTQYF.

The rearrangement joins TRBV29-1 to TRBJ2-7; 9 nucleotides agree with TRBD2. The CDR3 is 16 amino acids. From germline, CDR1 is SQVTM and CDR2 ANQGSEA. V dropped 4 bases and J dropped 5; count of bases not matched to a gene: 15. The CDR3 DNA is TGCAGCGTTGTAGTGTGGCGGCGGGAGGGCCGTGACGAGCAGTACTTC. Translating it yields CSVVVWRREGRDEQYF.

This clonotype has at least ten counts. V and J are TRBV4-2 and TRBJ1-2; 7 positions agree with TRBD1. Trimming at V came to 0 bases and at J to 4 bases, leaving 5 bases not matched to a gene. This CDR3 spans 15 amino acids. CDR1 is LGHNA, CDR2 YNFKEQ, per germline. This CDR3 reads CASSQEAGGSYGYTF. Written as DNA, the CDR3 is TGTGCCAGCAGCCAAGAGGCAGGGGGGAGCTATGGCTACACCTTC.

V usage is TRBV12-3 or TRBV12-4 and J usage is TRBJ2-2; D is unclear. Trimming removed 6 bases at V and 6 bases at J, with 11 bases between. The CDR3 contains 13 residues. CDR3 coding DNA: TGTGCCAGCAGCCCCGGAAGGGCCGGGGAGCTGTTTTTT. As protein: CASSPGRAGELFF.

In its sample, this clonotype was seen many times. The CDR3 sequence: CASSIKRGYEQYF. Here the CDR3 DNA reads TGTGCCAGCAGCATAAAGAGGGGCTACGAGCAGTACTTC. The V call is TRBV11-3, the J call TRBJ2-7; D might be TRBD1 or TRBD2, each matching 5 bases. Per germline, CDR1 SGHNT and CDR2 YENEEA. The CDR3 sequence is 13 residues long. Trimming pared 5 bases from V and 3 bases from J, leaving 11 bases between.

A few counts support this clonotype. The gene calls are TRBV4-2 and TRBJ2-3, with a weak D call TRBD1 (5 bases). Per germline, CDR1 LGHNA and CDR2 YNFKEQ. The CDR3 has 14 amino acids. Trimming took off 0 bases at V and 2 bases at J, with 6 bases between the two ends. CDR3 DNA sequence: TGTGCCAGCAGCCAAGAGGGGCCCACAGATACGCAGTATTTT. Protein sequence: CASSQEGPTDTQYF.

This chain connects TRBV2 to TRBJ2-1, with TRBD2 matching over 11 bases. Germline values: CDR1 SNHLY, CDR2 FYNNEI. With 6 bases clipped from V and 11 bases from J, the junction kept 6 bases outside the gene matches. The CDR3 length is 13 residues. The CDR3 spells CASRDSGGDKQFF. The CDR3 DNA reads TGTGCCAGCAGAGATAGCGGGGGGGACAAGCAGTTCTTC.

This clonotype showed up many times. The chain links TRBV5-1 to TRBJ2-3, with 9 positions matching TRBD1. The J segment lost 3 bases and the V segment lost 5 bases, leaving 7 bases of the junction unmatched. The CDR3 runs 15 residues. Germline lookup yields CDR1 SGHRS and CDR2 YFSETQ. This CDR3 reads CASRSPGQGTDTQYF. Here the CDR3 DNA reads TGCGCCAGCAGGTCCCCGGGACAGGGTACAGATACGCAGTATTTT.

Ten or more counts support this clonotype. This chain connects TRBV24-1 to TRBJ2-3; D is possibly TRBD2 (5 bases). CDR1 and CDR2 from the germline V gene are KGHDR and SFDVKD. The CDR3 totals 14 residues. Trimming stripped 0 bases from V and 3 bases from J, with 6 bases between. CDR3 bases: TGTGCCACCAGTGATTTGGGACTTACAGATACGCAGTATTTT. This translates into CATSDLGLTDTQYF.

The CDR3 sequence: CSARYPSGGDTQYF. The CDR3 region has the DNA TGCAGTGCTAGATACCCCAGCGGGGGCGATACGCAGTATTTT. This chain connects TRBV20-1 to TRBJ2-3, with TRBD2 matching 8 bases. The junction had 7 bases not matched to a gene; V was cut back by 2 bases and J by 6 bases. There are 14 residues in the CDR3. CDR1 is DFQATT and CDR2 is SNEGSKA in the germline V gene (reference sequence).

CDR3 sequence reads: CASTTGVYGYTF. CDR3 in DNA: TGTGCCAGCACTACAGGGGTCTATGGCTACACCTTC. This sequence joins TRBV28 and TRBJ1-2, with 7 nucleotides matching TRBD1. The CDR3 has 12 residues. The V gene's germline CDR1 is MDHEN and CDR2 SYDVKM. V was clipped by 7 bases and J by 4 bases; unmatched bases: 3.

The chain couples TRBV9 to TRBJ1-4; TRBD1 aligns across 8 bases. The CDR3 sequence is 16 residues long. Looked up from germline, CDR1 is SGDLS and CDR2 is YYNGEE. V lost 3 bases to trimming and J lost 8 bases; unmatched junction nucleotides: 12. The CDR3 DNA follows: TGTGCCAGCAGCGAGTCACCAGGGGGCTTGGGCGAAAAACTGTTTTTT. This sequence encodes CASSESPGGLGEKLFF. Complete variable domain (other parts from reference TRBV9 and TRBJ1-4): DSGVTQTPKHLITATGQRVTLRCSPRSGDLSVYWYQQSLDQGLQFLIQYYNGEERAKGNILERFSAQQFPDLHSELNLSSLELGDSALYFCASSESPGGLGEKLFFGSGTQLSVL.